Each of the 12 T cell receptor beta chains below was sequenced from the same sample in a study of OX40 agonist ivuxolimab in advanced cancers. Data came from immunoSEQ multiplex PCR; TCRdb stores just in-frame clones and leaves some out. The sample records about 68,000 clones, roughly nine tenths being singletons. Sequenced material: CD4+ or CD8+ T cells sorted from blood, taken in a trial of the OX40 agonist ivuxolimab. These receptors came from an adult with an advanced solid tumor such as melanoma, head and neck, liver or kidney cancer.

The CDR3 DNA is TGTGCCAGCACCACGGGGAATGAGCAGTTCTTC. This translates into CASTTGNEQFF. The gene calls are TRBV6-1 and TRBJ2-1, with D possibly TRBD2 on 5 matching bases. Per the germline V gene, CDR1 is MNHNS and CDR2 is SASEGT. Trimming took 7 bases from V and 7 from J, leaving 8 bases between them. This CDR3 is built from 11 residues.

The CDR3 DNA is TGTGCCAGCAGTCCCGATGGGGGCAACTTCGATGGCTACACCTTC. It encodes CASSPDGGNFDGYTF. V usage is TRBV6-1 and J usage is TRBJ1-2; D may be TRBD1 (6 bases). Germline assignment: CDR1 MNHNS and CDR2 SASEGT. The CDR3 has 15 amino acids. V was clipped by 5 bases and J by 6 bases, with 19 bases between them.

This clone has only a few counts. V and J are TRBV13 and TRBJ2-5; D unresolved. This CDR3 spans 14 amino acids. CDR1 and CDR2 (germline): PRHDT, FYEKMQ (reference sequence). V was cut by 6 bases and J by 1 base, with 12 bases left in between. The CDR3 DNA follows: TGTGCCAGCAGTCTCGGCCTGGGCCAAGAGACCCAGTACTTC. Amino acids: CASSLGLGQETQYF.

This chain's CDR3 is CASSYSSLDYNEQFF. The CDR3 DNA is TGTGCCAGCAGTTACTCGAGCTTAGACTACAATGAGCAGTTCTTC. The V call is TRBV6-5, the J call TRBJ2-1; D not resolved. V was cut by 0 bases and J by 3 bases, with 9 bases left in between. Germline V gives CDR1 MNHEY, CDR2 SVGAGI. The CDR3 consists of 15 residues.

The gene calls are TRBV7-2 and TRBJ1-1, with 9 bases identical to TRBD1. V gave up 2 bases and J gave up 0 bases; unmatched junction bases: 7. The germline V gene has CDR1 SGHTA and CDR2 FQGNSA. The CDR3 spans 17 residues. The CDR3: CASSLRTGDLLNTEAFF. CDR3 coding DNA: TGTGCCAGCAGCTTAAGGACAGGGGACCTGTTGAACACTGAAGCTTTCTTT.

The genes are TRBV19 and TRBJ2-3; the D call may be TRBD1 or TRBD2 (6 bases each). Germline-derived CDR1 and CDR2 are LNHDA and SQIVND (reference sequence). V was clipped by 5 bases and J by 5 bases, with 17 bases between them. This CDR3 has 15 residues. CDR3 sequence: CASSDHPGAKDTQYF. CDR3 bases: TGTGCCAGTAGTGACCACCCGGGGGCTAAAGATACGCAGTATTTT.

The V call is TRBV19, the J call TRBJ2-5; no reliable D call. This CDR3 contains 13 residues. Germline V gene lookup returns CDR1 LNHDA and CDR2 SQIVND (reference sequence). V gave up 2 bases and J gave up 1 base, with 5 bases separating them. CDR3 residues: CASSINGQETQYF. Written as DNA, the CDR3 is TGTGCCAGTAGTATAAACGGCCAAGAGACCCAGTACTTC.

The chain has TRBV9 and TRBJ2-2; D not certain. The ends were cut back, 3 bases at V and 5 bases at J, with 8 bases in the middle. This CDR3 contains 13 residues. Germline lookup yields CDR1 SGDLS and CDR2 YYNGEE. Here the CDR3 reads CASSAGTTGELFF. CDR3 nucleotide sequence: TGTGCCAGCAGCGCCGGTACGACCGGGGAGCTGTTTTTT.

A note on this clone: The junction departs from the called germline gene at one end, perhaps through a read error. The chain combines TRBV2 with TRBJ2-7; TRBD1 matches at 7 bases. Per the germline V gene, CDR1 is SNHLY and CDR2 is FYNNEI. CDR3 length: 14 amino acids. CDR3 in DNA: TGTGCCAGCAGACCGGACAGGTTAGCCTACGAGCAGCACTTC. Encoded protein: CASRPDRLAYEQHF.

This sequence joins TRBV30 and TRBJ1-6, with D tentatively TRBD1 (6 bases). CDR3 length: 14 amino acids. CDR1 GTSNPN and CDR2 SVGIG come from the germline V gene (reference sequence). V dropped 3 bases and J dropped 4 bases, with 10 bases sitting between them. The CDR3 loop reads CAWRGQTYNSPLHF. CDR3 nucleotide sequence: TGTGCCTGGAGAGGACAGACATATAATTCACCCCTCCACTTT.

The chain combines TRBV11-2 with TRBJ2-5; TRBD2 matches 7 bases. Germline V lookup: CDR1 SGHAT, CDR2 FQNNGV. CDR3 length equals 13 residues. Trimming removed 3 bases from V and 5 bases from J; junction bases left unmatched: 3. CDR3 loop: CASSFGRVETQYF. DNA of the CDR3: TGTGCCAGCAGCTTTGGGAGGGTGGAGACCCAGTACTTC. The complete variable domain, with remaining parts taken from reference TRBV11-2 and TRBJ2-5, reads EAGVAQSPRYKIIEKRQSVAFWCNPISGHATLYWYQQILGQGPKLLIQFQNNGVVDDSQLPKDRFSAERLKGVDSTLKIQPAKLEDSAVYLCASSFGRVETQYFGPGTRLLVL.

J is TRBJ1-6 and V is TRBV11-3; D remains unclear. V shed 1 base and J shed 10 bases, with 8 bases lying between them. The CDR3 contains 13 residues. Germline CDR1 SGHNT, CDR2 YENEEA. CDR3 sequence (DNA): TGTGCCAGCAGCTTAGGAAGAGGGTCACCCCTCCACTTT. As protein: CASSLGRGSPLHF.